This T cell receptor (beta chain) comes out of a study of T cell responses to AZD1222 COVID-19 vaccine. The CDR3 sequence is 15 residues long. Germline V gene lookup returns CDR1 SEHNR and CDR2 FQNEAQ (reference sequence). V shed 7 bases and J shed 0 bases, with 16 bases lying between them. Only in-frame clones appear in the TCRdb table, and some are missing; sequencing was by immunoSEQ multiplex PCR. Of around 140,000 clones listed, over 90% were seen once; the top ten hold more than 4.5%. Study-level findings and limits: Repertoires were obtained only post-peak T cell response. It should be noted that donors were predominantly white British and more often female, and clonal diversity was possibly underestimated. With dominance at 160-218 and 743-854, vaccine-associated CD4 TCRs spanned spike.

To note about this clone: The target antigen is unknown.

This TCR was sampled from an adult in good health. Sequences were derived from peripheral blood, sampled on day 0 of AZD1222 vaccination. The chain combines TRBV7-9 with TRBJ2-7, with a tentative D call TRBD1 (6 bases). The CDR3 DNA follows: TGTGCCAGCATTCCAAAGACAGGAAGCTCCTACGAGCAGTACTTC. Encoded protein: CASIPKTGSSYEQYF.